The 21 T cell receptor beta chains presented below share a single source sample, sequenced in a study of cytomegalovirus exposure and HLA in healthy donors. PCR used 60 Vbeta primers and 13 Jbeta primers. Generated by immunoSEQ multiplex PCR, the TCRdb table keeps only in-frame clones and is missing some. Of roughly 120,000 clones in the sample, over 65% were seen once. The sample taken for sequencing was PBMCs. The receptors derive from a young woman in good health and CMV-seronegative.

The V call is TRBV5-1, the J call TRBJ1-1; TRBD1 is a possible D gene (6 bases). Trimming stripped 6 bases from V and 2 bases from J, with 11 bases between. The CDR3 runs to 13 residues. Germline loops: CDR1 SGHRS, CDR2 YFSETQ. For the CDR3, the DNA is TGCGCCAGCAAGGCACAGGGTAACACTGAAGCTTTCTTT. Protein sequence: CASKAQGNTEAFF.

The J gene is TRBJ1-5, the V gene TRBV7-8, with 7 bases that match TRBD1. Germline CDR1 reads SGHVS; CDR2 reads FQNEAQ. Trimming took 4 bases from V and 5 from J; bases not matched to a gene: 11. The CDR3 contains 16 residues. The CDR3 loop is CASSSHLGTDYQPQHF. CDR3 bases: TGTGCCAGCAGCTCCCACCTGGGGACAGATTATCAGCCCCAGCATTTT.

This rearrangement joins TRBV6-5 to TRBJ2-3; 7 nucleotides align to TRBD1. The CDR3 totals 14 residues. CDR1 and CDR2 from the germline V gene are MNHEY and SVGAGI. V lost 7 bases and J lost 2; bases outside the gene matches: 6. CDR3 in DNA: TGTGCCAGCAAACCGGGACAGTACACAGATACGCAGTATTTT. The encoded protein is CASKPGQYTDTQYF.

V is TRBV7-6 and J is TRBJ1-1; TRBD1 matches 12 bases. The V gene's germline CDR1 is SGHVS and CDR2 FNYEAQ. Trimming removed 0 bases from V and 4 bases from J; junction bases left unmatched: 6. The CDR3 is 17 amino acids. DNA for the CDR3: TGTGCCAGCAGCTTAGCGCGGGACAGGGGGCTGCTCACTGAAGCTTTCTTT. This codes for CASSLARDRGLLTEAFF.

The CDR3 nucleotides are TGTGCCAGCAGCTTCCGGGACTTTAATGAGCAGTTCTTC. Translation: CASSFRDFNEQFF. The J gene is TRBJ2-1, the V gene TRBV11-3; tentative D call: TRBD2 (6 bases). The V and J ends lost 3 bases and 7 bases respectively, with 10 bases between them. From germline, CDR1 is SGHNT and CDR2 YENEEA. The CDR3 sequence is 13 residues long.

This clone occurred a few times. Additional DNA sequences in this sample encode the identical CDR3. The chain joins TRBV6-6 to TRBJ1-2; 8 bases are a match to TRBD1. The CDR3 covers 13 residues. Germline lookup yields CDR1 MNHNY and CDR2 SVGAGI (reference sequence). Trimming cost V 5 bases and J 3 bases; bases outside gene matches: 2. CDR3: CASSPTGDYGYTF. The CDR3 DNA sequence: TGTGCCAGCAGTCCGACAGGGGACTATGGCTACACCTTC.

This chain links TRBV27 with TRBJ2-7; 8 nucleotides match TRBD2. There are 15 residues in the CDR3. CDR1 and CDR2 from the germline V gene are MNHEY and SMNVEV (reference sequence). Trimming cost V 4 bases and J 2 bases; bases outside gene matches: 7. Here the CDR3 DNA reads TGTGCCAGCAGTTGGGGGGGAGCGGGGGCCTACGAGCAGTACTTC. Its protein product is CASSWGGAGAYEQYF.

In regard to this clone: The junction does not match germline at one end; this may be a read error. J is TRBJ1-1 and V is TRBV18; 7 bases line up with TRBD1. Germline loops: CDR1 KGHSH, CDR2 LQKENI. This CDR3 has 16 amino acids. The CDR3 loop reads CASSPRQGNMNTEAFF. The DNA for the CDR3 is TGTGCCAGCTCACCCCGACAGGGTAACATGAATACTGAAGCTTTCTTT.

The chain uses TRBV6-4 and TRBJ1-2; D remains unclear. There are 17 residues in the CDR3. CDR1 and CDR2 from the germline V gene are MRHNA and SNTAGT. Trimming cost V 0 bases and J 3 bases, with 17 bases left between them. CDR3 nucleotides: TGTGCCAGCAGTGACTCGATTCCGTTTGCTTCGGACTATGGCTACACCTTC. It is translated as CASSDSIPFASDYGYTF.

The J gene is TRBJ2-2, the V gene TRBV7-6; possible D gene TRBD2, 6 bases. V was clipped by 5 bases and J by 4 bases, with 20 bases between them. This CDR3 region has 17 residues. Germline loops: CDR1 SGHVS, CDR2 FNYEAQ. CDR3 sequence reads: CASSRAGRGQGTGELFF. The CDR3 DNA sequence: TGTGCCAGCAGCCGCGCAGGGCGGGGCCAGGGCACCGGGGAGCTGTTTTTT.

The chain recombines TRBV7-8 with TRBJ1-2, with D hard to call. The V end was cut by 0 bases, the J end by 2 bases, with 7 bases between. CDR1 SGHVS and CDR2 FQNEAQ come from the germline V gene. The CDR3 is made up of 14 amino acids. The DNA for the CDR3 is TGTGCCAGCAGCTTAGCTGGGCAGAACTATGGCTACACCTTC. This encodes CASSLAGQNYGYTF.

The V call is TRBV10-2, the J call TRBJ1-3; weak D call: TRBD1 (5 bases). Trimming removed 0 bases from V and 2 bases from J, with 11 bases in between. Germline values: CDR1 WSHSY, CDR2 SAAADI. This CDR3 spans 16 amino acids. The CDR3 loop is CASSESGRVAGNTIYF. As DNA, the CDR3 is TGCGCCAGCAGTGAGTCGGGCAGGGTAGCTGGAAACACCATATATTTT.

This chain uses TRBV18 with TRBJ1-1; D gene ambiguous. The germline gives CDR1 KGHSH, CDR2 LQKENI. There are 13 residues in the CDR3. The germline V and J ends were trimmed by 6 bases and 4 bases, with 12 bases remaining between them. The CDR3 DNA reads as TGTGCCAGCTCGCGGGTAGCTGGCACTGAAGCTTTCTTT. This translates into CASSRVAGTEAFF.

The rearrangement joins TRBV14 to TRBJ1-1; D is perhaps TRBD1 (6 bases). The CDR3 is 14 residues long. CDR1 is SGHDN and CDR2 is FVKESK in the germline V gene. The V and J ends lost 2 bases and 5 bases respectively, with 12 bases between them. Written as DNA, the CDR3 is TGTGCCAGCAGCCAACTAAACAGGGAGACTGAAGCTTTCTTT. Amino acids: CASSQLNRETEAFF.

CDR3: CASRTDRGKGLFF. For the CDR3, the DNA is TGTGCCAGTAGGACGGACAGGGGGAAAGGACTGTTTTTT. V usage is TRBV19 and J usage is TRBJ1-4, with TRBD1 matching 10 bases. CDR3 length equals 13 residues. Germline V lookup: CDR1 LNHDA, CDR2 SQIVND (reference sequence). J was trimmed by 13 bases and V by 6 bases; bases with no gene match: 8.

The chain has TRBV29-1 and TRBJ2-7; D perhaps matches TRBD2 (5 bases). Germline lookup yields CDR1 SQVTM and CDR2 ANQGSEA. The ends were cut back, 4 bases at V and 5 bases at J, with 9 bases in the middle. This CDR3 has 11 residues. Written as DNA, the CDR3 is TGCAGCGTTGCCGGGATCCACGAGCAGTACTTC. Translating gives CSVAGIHEQYF.

This chain uses TRBV28 with TRBJ2-7; 7 bases are a match to TRBD1. Germline loops: CDR1 MDHEN, CDR2 SYDVKM. Losses at the gene ends were 4 bases for V and 2 bases for J; bases not matched to a gene: 8. The CDR3 spans 15 residues. CDR3 protein: CASSSPSGQPYEQYF. The CDR3 nucleotides are TGTGCCAGCAGTTCACCCTCGGGACAGCCCTACGAGCAGTACTTC.

This clone has more than one count but fewer than ten. V and J are TRBV30 and TRBJ1-1; weak D call: TRBD1 (5 bases). Trimming removed 4 bases from V and 7 bases from J, with 10 bases in between. Per the germline V gene, CDR1 is GTSNPN and CDR2 is SVGIG (reference sequence). The CDR3 consists of 11 residues. CDR3 DNA: TGTGCCTGGATTAAGGGGATTGAAGCTTTCTTT. This sequence encodes CAWIKGIEAFF.

V gene TRBV15 combines with J gene TRBJ2-1, with TRBD2 matching 8 bases. The CDR3 sequence is 18 residues long. V was clipped by 5 bases and J by 8 bases; unmatched bases: 20. Per the germline V gene, CDR1 is LNHNV and CDR2 is YYDKDF (reference sequence). For the CDR3, the DNA is TGTGCCACCAGCTTATCCGGGAGGGGTTCGGTTTTCTTGGATGAGCAGTTCTTC. Translated, it gives CATSLSGRGSVFLDEQFF.

V usage is TRBV28 and J usage is TRBJ2-7, with 10 bases that match TRBD1. The CDR3 contains 12 residues. Germline CDR1 and CDR2: MDHEN and SYDVKM. V was clipped by 10 bases and J by 5 bases; unmatched bases: 5. The CDR3 sequence: CAISDRGDEQYF. The DNA for the CDR3 is TGTGCCATCTCGGACAGGGGGGACGAGCAGTACTTC.

The gene calls are TRBV7-9 and TRBJ1-3; D gene unclear. This CDR3 region has 18 residues. The ends were cut back, 0 bases at V and 3 bases at J, with 18 bases in the middle. The germline CDR1 and CDR2 sequences are SEHNR and FQNEAQ (reference sequence). CDR3 sequence reads: CASSLAAHAARFGNTIYF. The DNA for the CDR3 is TGTGCCAGCAGCTTAGCGGCCCACGCGGCGAGGTTTGGAAACACCATATATTTT.